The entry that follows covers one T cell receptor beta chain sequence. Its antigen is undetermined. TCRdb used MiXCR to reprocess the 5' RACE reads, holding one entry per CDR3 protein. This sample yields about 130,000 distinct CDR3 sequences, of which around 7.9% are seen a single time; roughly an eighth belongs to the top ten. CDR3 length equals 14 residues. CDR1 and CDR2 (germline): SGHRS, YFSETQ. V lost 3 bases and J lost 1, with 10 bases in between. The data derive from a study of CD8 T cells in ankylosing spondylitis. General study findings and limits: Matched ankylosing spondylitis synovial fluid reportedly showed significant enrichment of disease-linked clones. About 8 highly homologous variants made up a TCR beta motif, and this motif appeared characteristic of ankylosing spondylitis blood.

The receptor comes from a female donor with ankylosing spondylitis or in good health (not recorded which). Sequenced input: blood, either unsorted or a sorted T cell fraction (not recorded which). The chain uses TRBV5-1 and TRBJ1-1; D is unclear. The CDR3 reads CASSYGDGNTEAFF. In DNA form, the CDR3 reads TGCGCCAGCAGCTACGGAGACGGGAACACTGAAGCTTTCTTT. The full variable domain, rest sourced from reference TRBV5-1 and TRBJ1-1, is KAGVTQTPRYLIKTRGQQVTLSCSPISGHRSVSWYQQTPGQGLQFLFEYFSETQRNKGNFPGRFSGRQFSNSRSEMNVSTLELGDSALYLCASSYGDGNTEAFFGQGTRLTVV.